The entry below gives a single TCR beta chain sequence along with its context. The antigen remains unidentified. UMI-labeled TRB cDNA libraries were prepared by 5' RACE. TCRdb reprocessed the 5' RACE reads and keeps a single row for each CDR3 protein, giving no DNA. The repertoire table contains approximately 70,000 distinct CDR3 sequences. CD45RO-CCR7+CD27+CD95- expression identified naive CD8+ T cells. This sample is drawn from a study of CXCR3-negative and CXCR3-positive naive CD8 T cells. Across the study: Per library, roughly 1.4 +/- 0.3 million reads; 130 million to 150 million TRB reads overall. Study-wide findings and caveats: CXCR3-positive naive cells had more hydrophobic TRB CDR3s than CXCR3-negative naive cells.

Germline lookup yields CDR1 SGHRS and CDR2 YFSETQ. The CDR3 totals 14 residues. The V call is TRBV5-1, the J call TRBJ2-5; the TCRdb call, TRBD2, lacks DNA for checking. This TCR was recovered from a human donor in good health. Some clones in this sample may be carry-over from other donors' samples. The specimen was naive CXCR3- CD8+ T cells from blood. Subset reported: CD45RO-CCR7+CD27+CD95- naive CD8+ T cells lacking CXCR3 (TNR3-). The CDR3 spells CASSQAGGPETQYF.